This is a list of T cell receptor beta chains from one sample in a study of T cells in Graves' hyperthyroidism and ophthalmopathy. TCRdb reprocessed the multiplex PCR reads with MiXCR, giving one entry per CDR3 protein. Of approximately 400,000 distinct CDR3 sequences listed, 14% to 15% are singletons. Source material: blood. The receptors were sampled from a woman under 40 with Graves' hyperthyroidism. Each CDR3 is given with its conserved first and last residue. D genes are given only for firm matches. Only part of the rows carry a size: once, few, many, or a class if the clone is expanded.

v_call	j_call	clone_size	d_call	cdr3_aa	cdr3_nt
TRBV29-1	TRBJ2-1	few	TRBD2	CSVSRQAHSGSSYNEQFF	TGCAGCGTTTCCAGACAGGCTCATAGCGGGAGCTCCTACAATGAGCAGTTCTTC
TRBV2	TRBJ2-7	many	TRBD1	CASSDRQGAYEQYF	TGTGCCAGCAGTGATCGTCAGGGGGCTTACGAGCAGTACTTC
TRBV20-1	TRBJ2-7	many	.	CSARDQTYEQYF	TGCAGTGCCAGGGACCAGACCTACGAGCAGTACTTC
TRBV20-1	TRBJ2-4	many	.	CTSRTGGHKNIQYF	TGCACCTCAAGGACCGGAGGGCACAAAAACATTCAGTACTTC
TRBV7-2	TRBJ2-4	.	.	CASSLSGGGAKNIQYF	TGTGCCAGCAGCTTATCAGGGGGAGGGGCCAAAAACATTCAGTACTTC
TRBV20-1	TRBJ2-7	.	.	CSASPAAGFLNEQYF	TGCAGTGCTTCGCCCGCGGCAGGGTTCCTAAATGAGCAGTACTTC
TRBV28	TRBJ2-3	many	.	CASSHRIRTDTQYF	TGTGCCAGCAGTCACAGGATCCGCACAGATACGCAGTATTTT
TRBV12-3/TRBV12-4	TRBJ2-7	many	TRBD2	CASTEGLAVLAYEQYF	TGTGCCAGCACCGAGGGACTAGCGGTCCTCGCCTACGAGCAGTACTTC
TRBV12-3/TRBV12-4	TRBJ2-5	many	TRBD1	CASRTGQIQETQYF	TGTGCCAGCAGAACGGGACAGATCCAAGAGACCCAGTACTTC
TRBV20-1	TRBJ2-2	few	.	CSARDPQQGNTGELFF	TGCAGTGCTAGAGATCCCCAACAGGGAAACACCGGGGAGCTGTTTTTT